The present T cell receptor beta chain was sequenced within a study of early T cells in non-severe SARS-CoV-2 infection. Study-wide context: Bulk RNA isolated from unsorted whole blood underwent sequencing; chains were not paired.

The V end lost 4 bases, the J end lost 6 bases, and 10 bases lay between the germline ends. Germline CDR1 reads KGHDR; CDR2 reads SFDVKD. This CDR3 spans 13 amino acids. Overall study findings and caveats: Matching with VDJdb favored anti-spike CD8 responses (missing private and CD4 specificities).

Researchers attached unique molecular identifiers to individual cDNA molecules. One entry per CDR3 protein results from TCRdb running MiXCR on the 5' RACE reads. The sample holds around 76,000 distinct CDR3 sequences, more than 9% seen once. As for this clonotype: Its antigen is unknown.

V and J are TRBV24-1 and TRBJ2-3; D gene ambiguous. This clonotype was sampled from an adult who was a healthcare worker with PCR-confirmed SARS-CoV-2 infection or an uninfected control (not recorded which). The specimen was whole blood. The CDR3 sequence: CATSDSGMDTQYF. In DNA, the CDR3 is TGTGCCACCAGTGACTCAGGCATGGATACGCAGTATTTT.